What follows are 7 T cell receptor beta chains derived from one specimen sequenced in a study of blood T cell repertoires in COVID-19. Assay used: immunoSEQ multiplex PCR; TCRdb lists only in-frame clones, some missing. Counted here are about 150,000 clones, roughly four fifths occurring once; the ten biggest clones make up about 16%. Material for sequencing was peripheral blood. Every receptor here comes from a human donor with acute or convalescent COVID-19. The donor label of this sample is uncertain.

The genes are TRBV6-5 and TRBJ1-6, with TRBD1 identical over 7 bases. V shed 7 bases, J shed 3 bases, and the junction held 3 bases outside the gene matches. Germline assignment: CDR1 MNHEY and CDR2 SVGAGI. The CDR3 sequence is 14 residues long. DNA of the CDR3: TGTGCCAGCACACAGGGGCTCTATAATTCACCCCTCCACTTT. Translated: CASTQGLYNSPLHF.

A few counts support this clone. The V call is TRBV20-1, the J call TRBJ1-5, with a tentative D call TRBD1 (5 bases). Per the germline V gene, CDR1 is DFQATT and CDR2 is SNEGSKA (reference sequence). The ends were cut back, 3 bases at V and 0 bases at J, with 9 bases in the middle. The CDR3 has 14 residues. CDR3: CSASDSNSNQPQHF. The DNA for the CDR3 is TGCAGTGCTAGTGACAGTAATAGCAATCAGCCCCAGCATTTT.

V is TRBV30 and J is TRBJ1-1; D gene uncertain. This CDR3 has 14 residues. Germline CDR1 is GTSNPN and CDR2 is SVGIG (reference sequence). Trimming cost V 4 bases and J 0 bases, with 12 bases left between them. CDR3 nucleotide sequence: TGTGCCTGGAAGGCCCCGGGAATGAACACTGAAGCTTTCTTT. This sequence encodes CAWKAPGMNTEAFF. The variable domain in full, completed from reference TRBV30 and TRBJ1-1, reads SQTIHQWPATLVQPVGSPLSLECTVEGTSNPNLYWYRQAAGRGLQLLFYSVGIGQISSEVPQNLSASRPQDRQFILSSKKLLLSDSGFYLCAWKAPGMNTEAFFGQGTRLTVV.

CDR3 DNA sequence: TGTGCCACCAGCAGAGTAGCAGTAAATTCTAACTATGGCTACACCTTC. Translating it yields CATSRVAVNSNYGYTF. The chain employs TRBV15 and TRBJ1-2; D uncertain. Germline lookup yields CDR1 LNHNV and CDR2 YYDKDF (reference sequence). This CDR3 is 16 amino acids long. V lost 1 base to trimming and J lost 0 bases, with 12 bases between them.

CDR3 loop: CASTSQRGTDTQYF. In DNA, the CDR3 is TGTGCCAGCACCTCCCAGCGGGGCACAGATACGCAGTATTTT. The chain uses TRBV11-2 and TRBJ2-3; possibly TRBD2 for D (6 bases). The CDR3 is made up of 14 amino acids. Deletions cut 7 bases from V and 1 base from J, with 12 bases between. Germline-derived CDR1 and CDR2 are SGHAT and FQNNGV.

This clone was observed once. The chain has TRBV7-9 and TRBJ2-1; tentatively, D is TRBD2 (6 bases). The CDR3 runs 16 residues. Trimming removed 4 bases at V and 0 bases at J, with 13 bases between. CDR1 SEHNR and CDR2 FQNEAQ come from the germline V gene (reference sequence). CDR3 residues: CASSSLGDFSYNEQFF. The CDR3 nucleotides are TGTGCCAGCAGCTCCCTAGGGGACTTCTCCTACAATGAGCAGTTCTTC.

DNA of the CDR3: TGTGCCAGCTCACCAGCCGGAGGCGTTAACTATGGCTACACCTTC. As protein: CASSPAGGVNYGYTF. The chain joins TRBV18 to TRBJ1-2; D gene uncertain. The germline CDR1 and CDR2 sequences are KGHSH and LQKENI. The V gene lost 2 bases and the J gene lost 1 base, with 11 bases spanning the gap. CDR3 length equals 15 residues.